Each of the 27 T cell receptor beta chains below was sequenced from the same sample in a study of blood T cell repertoires in COVID-19. Repertoires were generated with immunoSEQ multiplex PCR, while TCRdb's copy carries only in-frame clones and drops some. Of some 47,000 clones listed, under 90% are singletons. The source material was peripheral blood. The source of these receptors is a human donor in a cohort sampled during active COVID-19.

This chain uses TRBV6-2 or TRBV6-3 with TRBJ2-1; weak D call: TRBD2 (7 bases). Trimming cost V 0 bases and J 6 bases, with 12 bases left between them. CDR1 and CDR2 (germline): MNHEY, SVGEGT. The length of the CDR3 is 15 residues. CDR3 bases: TGTGCCAGCAGTTACTCTGGGGGGGGGCTCAATGAGCAGTTCTTC. It specifies CASSYSGGGLNEQFF.

The V gene is TRBV15, the J gene TRBJ2-1, with 10 positions matching TRBD2. Germline values: CDR1 LNHNV, CDR2 YYDKDF (reference sequence). The CDR3 has 16 residues. V shed 2 bases and J 2 bases; nucleotides not matched to a gene: 3. CDR3 amino acids: CATSRLAGDPYNEQFF. The CDR3 DNA reads TGTGCCACCAGCAGACTAGCGGGGGATCCCTACAATGAGCAGTTCTTC.

The chain joins TRBV10-3 to TRBJ2-5; 9 positions agree with TRBD1. The trim removed 6 bases at V and 5 bases at J, leaving 7 bases unmatched. The V gene's germline CDR1 is ENHRY and CDR2 SYGVKD. This CDR3 is built from 14 residues. In DNA form, the CDR3 reads TGTGCCATCAGCCCGGGACAGGGAGGGGAGACCCAGTACTTC. Protein sequence: CAISPGQGGETQYF.

The CDR3 loop is CASSRGQGENTEAFF. The CDR3 nucleotides read TGTGCCAGCAGCCGGGGACAGGGGGAAAACACTGAAGCTTTCTTT. The gene calls are TRBV6-6 and TRBJ1-1, with TRBD1 identical over 11 bases. From germline, CDR1 is MNHNY and CDR2 SVGAGI (reference sequence). The V segment lost 6 bases and the J segment 2 bases; nucleotides outside the gene matches: 5. The CDR3 has 15 residues.

This clone was seen more than once but under ten times. This chain links TRBV4-2 with TRBJ2-7; D uncertain. Trimming removed 4 bases from V and 4 bases from J, with 17 bases in between. This CDR3 is 15 amino acids long. The germline V gene encodes CDR1 LGHNA and CDR2 YNFKEQ. Here the CDR3 DNA reads TGTGCCAGCAGCCCCCACAGTGGATTAGGTTACGAGCAGTACTTC. This gives the protein CASSPHSGLGYEQYF.

This clone has a handful of counts. This sequence joins TRBV6-1 and TRBJ1-5, with D perhaps TRBD1 (5 bases). Trimming left V 3 bases short and J 2 bases short, with 14 bases between. CDR1 is MNHNS, CDR2 SASEGT, per germline. The CDR3 sequence is 16 residues long. The CDR3 coding sequence is TGTGCCAGCAGTGATTCGGTCGCGGGGGGCAATCAGCCCCAGCATTTT. Translating it yields CASSDSVAGGNQPQHF.

This rearrangement joins TRBV2 to TRBJ1-5, with D perhaps TRBD1 (6 bases). The CDR3 covers 16 residues. The germline V and J ends were trimmed by 6 bases and 0 bases, with 15 bases remaining between them. The germline V gene encodes CDR1 SNHLY and CDR2 FYNNEI. The CDR3 region is CASRRTVLYSNQPQHF. In DNA, the CDR3 is TGTGCCAGCAGGAGGACAGTGTTATATAGCAATCAGCCCCAGCATTTT.

The CDR3 loop is CASSLSPGAGDTQYF. In DNA form, the CDR3 reads TGTGCCAGCAGCTTATCTCCAGGGGCTGGAGATACGCAGTATTTT. This chain links TRBV7-2 with TRBJ2-3, with TRBD1 as a possible D gene (6 bases). Germline V gene sequence: CDR1 SGHTA, CDR2 FQGNSA. CDR3 length: 15 residues. The V gene lost 2 bases and the J gene lost 5 bases, with 14 bases spanning the gap.

The V and J genes are TRBV4-2 and TRBJ1-5; 9 nucleotides align to TRBD1. CDR1 LGHNA and CDR2 YNFKEQ come from the germline V gene. After removal of 0 bases from V and 0 bases from J, the junction contained 6 bases not matched to a gene. There are 18 residues in the CDR3. The CDR3 DNA reads as TGTGCCAGCAGCCAAGAAGACAGGGGGGGTTATAGCAATCAGCCCCAGCATTTT. This gives the protein CASSQEDRGGYSNQPQHF.

The chain carries TRBV3-1 (or the pseudogene TRBV3-2) and TRBJ1-2, with D uncertain. The length of the CDR3 is 14 residues. The ends were cut back, 1 base at V and 0 bases at J, with 6 bases in the middle. CDR1 is LGHDT, CDR2 YNNKEL, per germline (reference sequence). In DNA form, the CDR3 reads TGTGCCAGCAGCCAAGGGGGAGCTAACTATGGCTACACCTTC. Protein sequence: CASSQGGANYGYTF.

The chain couples TRBV2 to TRBJ1-1, with D uncertain. In germline, CDR1 is SNHLY, CDR2 FYNNEI. Trimming stripped 6 bases from V and 4 bases from J, with 6 bases between. The CDR3 totals 11 residues. The CDR3 coding sequence is TGTGCCAGCAGGAGGGTCACTGAAGCTTTCTTT. Amino acids: CASRRVTEAFF.

The chain employs TRBV5-8 and TRBJ1-4; D is possibly TRBD1 (5 bases). Germline CDR1 reads SGHTS; CDR2 reads YDEGEE. The V end lost 3 bases, the J end lost 10 bases, and 13 bases lay between the germline ends. The CDR3 spans 13 residues. The CDR3 is CASSSVQGGKLFF. In nucleotides, the CDR3 is TGTGCCAGCAGCTCCGTCCAGGGAGGAAAACTGTTTTTT.

This clone was found once. J is TRBJ1-1 and V is TRBV2; 7 nucleotides line up with TRBD1. CDR1 SNHLY and CDR2 FYNNEI come from the germline V gene. CDR3 length: 13 amino acids. V dropped 2 bases and J dropped 4; count of bases not matched to a gene: 1. DNA of the CDR3: TGTGCCAGCAGTGAATACAGGGGCACTGAAGCTTTCTTT. Its protein product is CASSEYRGTEAFF.

V gene TRBV28 combines with J gene TRBJ2-7; 8 bases line up with TRBD2. The V and J ends lost 5 bases and 3 bases, in that order; junction bases with no gene match: 3. The CDR3 has 13 amino acids. Per the germline V gene, CDR1 is MDHEN and CDR2 is SYDVKM. CDR3 protein: CASSTGGVYEQYF. CDR3 in DNA: TGTGCCAGCAGTACGGGAGGGGTCTACGAGCAGTACTTC.

The V and J genes are TRBV28 and TRBJ2-7; tentative D call: TRBD1 (6 bases). The germline V and J ends were trimmed by 2 bases and 0 bases, with 8 bases remaining between them. The CDR3 extends over 14 amino acids. Germline lookup yields CDR1 MDHEN and CDR2 SYDVKM. The CDR3 protein is CASSLQGNSYEQYV. The CDR3 DNA reads as TGTGCCAGCAGTTTACAGGGGAACTCCTACGAGCAGTACGTC.

The chain uses TRBV4-1 and TRBJ2-7, with 8 bases identical to TRBD2. Germline V CDR1 and CDR2: MGHRA, YSYEKL. V shed 4 bases and J 2 bases; nucleotides not matched to a gene: 10. The CDR3 extends over 16 amino acids. The chain's CDR3 is CASSPHFSGTPYEQYV. The CDR3 DNA reads as TGCGCCAGCAGCCCTCACTTTAGCGGGACCCCCTACGAGCAGTACGTC.

V usage is TRBV28 and J usage is TRBJ2-1; TRBD1 is a possible D gene (6 bases). V shed 4 bases and J shed 6 bases, with 10 bases lying between them. The CDR3 runs to 13 residues. CDR1 MDHEN and CDR2 SYDVKM come from the germline V gene. The DNA of the CDR3 is TGTGCCAGCAGTTCCCCGGACAGCAATGAGCAGTTCTTC. Encoded protein: CASSSPDSNEQFF.

The chain links TRBV24-1 to TRBJ2-3, with D perhaps TRBD2 (5 bases). Germline V lookup: CDR1 KGHDR, CDR2 SFDVKD. The CDR3 is made up of 12 amino acids. V lost 5 bases and J lost 4, with 6 bases in between. The CDR3 here is CATSAGSDTQYF. CDR3 sequence (DNA): TGTGCCACCAGTGCGGGGTCAGATACGCAGTATTTT.

The J gene is TRBJ2-1, the V gene TRBV19, with D perhaps matching TRBD1 (6 bases). The V and J ends lost 4 bases and 8 bases respectively, with 12 bases between them. The CDR3 contains 13 residues. Per germline, CDR1 LNHDA and CDR2 SQIVND (reference sequence). As DNA, the CDR3 is TGTGCCAGTAGTAGGGGGCGCCGGGATGAGCAGTTCTTC. Translation: CASSRGRRDEQFF.

This sequence joins TRBV18 and TRBJ2-4; D call uncertain. Germline CDR1 and CDR2: KGHSH and LQKENI. The V end was cut by 1 base, the J end by 6 bases, with 4 bases between. CDR3 size: 12 residues. The DNA of the CDR3 is TGTGCCAGCTCACCACGTCGAAACATTCAGTACTTC. This translates into CASSPRRNIQYF.

The chain joins TRBV11-2 to TRBJ2-7; possible D gene TRBD1, 5 bases. Germline CDR1 SGHAT, CDR2 FQNNGV. Deletions cut 4 bases from V and 3 bases from J, with 19 bases between. The CDR3 has 16 residues. The CDR3, as DNA: TGTGCCAGCAGCTCCTCTGGGGCGCGTCAAATCTACGAGCAGTACTTC. This gives the protein CASSSSGARQIYEQYF.

This clone has more than one count but fewer than ten. CDR3 residues: CASSLDYGNTIYF. The CDR3 nucleotides read TGTGCCAGCAGCTTGGACTACGGAAACACCATATATTTT. This rearrangement joins TRBV5-4 to TRBJ1-3; no clear D. The CDR3 length is 13 residues. CDR1 and CDR2 (germline): SGHNT, YYREEE (reference sequence). Trimming pared 0 bases from V and 4 bases from J, leaving 5 bases between.

This clone was seen only a few times. This rearrangement joins TRBV4-1 to TRBJ1-5; 8 positions agree with TRBD1. CDR1 is MGHRA and CDR2 is YSYEKL in the germline V gene. This CDR3 region has 18 residues. Unmatched junction bases numbered 13, after V lost 2 bases and J lost 4 bases. The chain's CDR3 is CASSQTPMWGQENQPQHF. CDR3 coding DNA: TGCGCCAGCAGCCAAACCCCCATGTGGGGACAGGAAAATCAGCCCCAGCATTTT.

The V and J genes are TRBV28 and TRBJ1-2, with D perhaps TRBD1 (6 bases). The germline V gene has CDR1 MDHEN and CDR2 SYDVKM. V was pared by 3 bases and J by 3 bases, with 11 bases between. The length of the CDR3 is 14 residues. The CDR3 protein is CASSFLDSYYGYTF. CDR3 bases: TGTGCCAGCAGTTTCCTGGACAGCTACTATGGCTACACCTTC.

The sample holds a few counts of this clone. V gene TRBV9 combines with J gene TRBJ1-1; a possible D gene is TRBD1 (5 bases). There are 18 residues in the CDR3. Germline-derived CDR1 and CDR2 are SGDLS and YYNGEE. The V gene lost 0 bases and the J gene lost 0 bases, with 18 bases spanning the gap. CDR3 nucleotides: TGTGCCAGCAGCGTAGGGGGCAGGCGAGGCGACATGAACACTGAAGCTTTCTTT. This encodes CASSVGGRRGDMNTEAFF.

The chain carries TRBV12-3 or TRBV12-4 and TRBJ1-1, with 9 bases that match TRBD1. J lost 4 bases, V lost 5 bases, and 2 bases had no gene match. The CDR3 has 13 residues. CDR3 loop: CASSRTGATEAFF. CDR3 nucleotide sequence: TGTGCCAGCAGTAGGACAGGGGCCACTGAAGCTTTCTTT.

The chain is built from TRBV19 and TRBJ1-2; D is ambiguous. Germline-derived CDR1 and CDR2 are LNHDA and SQIVND (reference sequence). The ends were cut back, 6 bases at V and 2 bases at J, with 10 bases in the middle. CDR3 length: 13 amino acids. The DNA for the CDR3 is TGTGCCAGTAGGTTGAAACAGAACTATGGCTACACCTTC. It encodes CASRLKQNYGYTF.